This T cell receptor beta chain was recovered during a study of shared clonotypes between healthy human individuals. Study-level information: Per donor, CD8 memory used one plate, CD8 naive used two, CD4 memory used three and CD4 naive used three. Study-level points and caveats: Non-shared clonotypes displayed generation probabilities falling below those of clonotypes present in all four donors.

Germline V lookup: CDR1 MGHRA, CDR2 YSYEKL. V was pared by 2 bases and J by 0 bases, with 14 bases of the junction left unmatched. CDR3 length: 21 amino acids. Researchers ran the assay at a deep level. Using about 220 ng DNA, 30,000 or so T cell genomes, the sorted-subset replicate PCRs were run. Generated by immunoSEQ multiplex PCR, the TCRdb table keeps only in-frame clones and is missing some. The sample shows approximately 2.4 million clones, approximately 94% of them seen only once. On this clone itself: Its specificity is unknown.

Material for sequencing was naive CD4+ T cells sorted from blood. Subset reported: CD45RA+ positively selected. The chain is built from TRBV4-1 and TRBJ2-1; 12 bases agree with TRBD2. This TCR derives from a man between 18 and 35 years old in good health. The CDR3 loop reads CASSQRETSGSRYGSYNEQFF. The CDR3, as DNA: TGCGCCAGCAGCCAACGAGAGACTAGCGGGAGTCGATATGGCTCCTACAATGAGCAGTTCTTC.